The 3 T cell receptor beta chains in this list originate from one sample, sequenced in a study of T cells in Graves' hyperthyroidism and ophthalmopathy. TCR beta CDR3 sequences were amplified from RNA transcripts. First-round RT-PCR of the TCR CDR3 relied on the HTBI primer set. MiXCR was run by TCRdb on the multiplex PCR reads, yielding one entry per CDR3 protein. The table lists 560,000 or so distinct CDR3 sequences, 46% of them singletons, with about 7.9% in the top ten. The material sequenced was peripheral blood or thyroid tissue (not recorded which). The receptors were gathered from a woman aged 18-30 years with Graves' hyperthyroidism.

This clonotype has ten or more counts. J is TRBJ1-1 and V is TRBV2; D call uncertain. V was shortened by 3 bases and J by 2 bases, with 7 bases between the two germline ends. Germline lookup yields CDR1 SNHLY and CDR2 FYNNEI. The CDR3 spans 13 residues. The CDR3 DNA reads as TGTGCCAGCAGTGAGTCCAGAAACACTGAAGCTTTCTTT. This gives the protein CASSESRNTEAFF. The full variable domain, with the rest looked up from reference TRBV2 and TRBJ1-1, is EPEVTQTPSHQVTQMGQEVILRCVPISNHLYFYWYRQILGQKVEFLVSFYNNEISEKSEIFDDQFSVERPDGSNFTLKIRSTKLEDSAMYFCASSESRNTEAFFGQGTRLTVV.

This clonotype was observed a handful of times. J is TRBJ1-5 and V is TRBV25-1, with 8 bases fitting TRBD1. Per germline, CDR1 MGHDK and CDR2 SYGVNS. This CDR3 region has 16 residues. Trimming at V came to 6 bases and at J to 1 base, leaving 8 bases not matched to a gene. In DNA, the CDR3 is TGTGCCAGCAGCCAGGACAGGGTGGGGAGCAATCAGCCCCAGCATTTT. The encoded protein is CASSQDRVGSNQPQHF.

The chain has TRBV7-3 and TRBJ1-3; 9 bases are a match to TRBD1. Germline V gene data show CDR1 as SGHTA and CDR2 as FQGTGA. The CDR3 has 15 amino acids. Trimming cost V 5 bases and J 3 bases; bases outside gene matches: 5. This CDR3 reads CASSQTGGLGNTIYF. CDR3 nucleotides: TGTGCCAGCAGCCAGACAGGGGGTCTTGGAAACACCATATATTTT.